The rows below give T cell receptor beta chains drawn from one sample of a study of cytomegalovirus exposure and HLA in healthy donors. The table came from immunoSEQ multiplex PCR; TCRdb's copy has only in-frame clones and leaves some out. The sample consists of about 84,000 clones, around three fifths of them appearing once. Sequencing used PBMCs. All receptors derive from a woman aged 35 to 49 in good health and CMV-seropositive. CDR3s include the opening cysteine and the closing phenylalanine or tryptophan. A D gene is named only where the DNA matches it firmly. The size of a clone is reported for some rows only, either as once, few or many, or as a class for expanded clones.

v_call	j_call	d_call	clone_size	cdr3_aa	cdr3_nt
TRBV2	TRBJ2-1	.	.	CASSEIGRIEGEQFF	TGTGCCAGCAGCGAGATAGGCCGAATAGAGGGTGAGCAGTTCTTC
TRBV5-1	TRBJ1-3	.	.	CASSAGPDPSGNTIYF	TGCGCCAGCAGCGCGGGCCCAGACCCCTCTGGAAACACCATATATTTT
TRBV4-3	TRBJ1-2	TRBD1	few	CASSHTGTGGYTF	TGCGCCAGCAGCCATACCGGGACAGGGGGCTACACCTTC
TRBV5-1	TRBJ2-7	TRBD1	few	CASSLVGDRGFDEQYF	TGCGCCAGCAGCTTGGTTGGGGACAGGGGGTTCGACGAGCAGTACTTC
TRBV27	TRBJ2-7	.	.	CASSLIAGRQSYEQYF	TGTGCCAGCAGTTTAATAGCAGGGAGGCAGTCCTACGAGCAGTACTTC
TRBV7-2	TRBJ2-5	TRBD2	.	CASSLGGGRETQYF	TGTGCCAGCAGCTTAGGGGGGGGTCGGGAGACCCAGTACTTC
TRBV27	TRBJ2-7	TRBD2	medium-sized	CASSLAGGPYEQYF	TGTGCCAGCAGTTTAGCGGGAGGGCCCTACGAGCAGTACTTC
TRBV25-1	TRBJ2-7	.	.	CASSARDSAFGEQYF	TGTGCCAGCAGCGCCCGGGACTCCGCGTTTGGCGAGCAGTACTTC
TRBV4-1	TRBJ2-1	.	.	CASSQPGNEQFF	TGCGCCAGCAGCCAACCCGGCAATGAGCAGTTCTTC
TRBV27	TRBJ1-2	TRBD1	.	CASRFGTGYGYTF	TGTGCCAGCCGCTTCGGGACAGGCTATGGCTACACCTTC
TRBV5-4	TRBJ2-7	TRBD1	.	CASSSGTGFLIYEQYF	TGTGCCAGCAGCTCCGGGACAGGGTTTTTGATCTACGAGCAGTACTTC
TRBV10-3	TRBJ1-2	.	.	CAISGTGQTYGYTF	TGTGCCATCAGTGGTACAGGACAAACTTATGGCTACACCTTC
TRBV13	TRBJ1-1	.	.	CASSLGLYGPNTEAFF	TGTGCCAGCAGCTTAGGCCTATATGGGCCGAACACTGAAGCTTTCTTT
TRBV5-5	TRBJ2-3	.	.	CASSPPLNTQYF	TGTGCCAGCAGCCCCCCTTTAAATACGCAGTATTTT
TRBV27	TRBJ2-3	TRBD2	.	CASKTSGSTDTQYF	TGTGCCAGCAAGACTAGCGGTAGCACAGATACGCAGTATTTT
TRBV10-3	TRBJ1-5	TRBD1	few	CAISESIPGQGYQPQHF	TGTGCCATCAGTGAGTCGATCCCGGGACAGGGTTATCAGCCCCAGCATTTT
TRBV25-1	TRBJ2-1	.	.	CASGSFGFDEQFF	TGTGCCAGCGGATCCTTCGGGTTCGATGAGCAGTTCTTC
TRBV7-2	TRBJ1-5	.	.	CASSLAGQGMGQPQHF	TGTGCCAGCAGCTTAGCCGGGCAGGGTATGGGTCAGCCCCAGCATTTT
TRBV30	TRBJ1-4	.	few	CAWSEDSGPEKLFF	TGTGCCTGGAGTGAGGACTCGGGCCCTGAAAAACTGTTTTTT